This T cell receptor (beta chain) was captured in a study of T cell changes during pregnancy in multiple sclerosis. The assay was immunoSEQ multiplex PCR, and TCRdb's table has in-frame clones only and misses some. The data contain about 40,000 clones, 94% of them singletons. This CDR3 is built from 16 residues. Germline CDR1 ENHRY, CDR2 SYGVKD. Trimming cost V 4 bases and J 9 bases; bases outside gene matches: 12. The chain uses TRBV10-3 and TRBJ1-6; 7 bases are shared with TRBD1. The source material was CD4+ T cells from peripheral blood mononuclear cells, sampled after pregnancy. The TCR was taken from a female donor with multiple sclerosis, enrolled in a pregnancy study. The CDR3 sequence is CAISAQQTGMGSPLHF. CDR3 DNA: TGTGCCATCAGTGCGCAACAGACAGGGATGGGTTCACCCCTCCACTTT.